Listed below are T cell receptor beta chains from one sample, sequenced in a study of T cells in Graves' hyperthyroidism and ophthalmopathy. TCRdb called the multiplex PCR reads again in MiXCR, with one record for every CDR3 protein. The data contain roughly 300,000 distinct CDR3 sequences, roughly a fifth of them seen just once; the ten biggest clones take up around 48%. Sequences were obtained from blood. Source of these receptors: a woman between 45 and 65 years old with Graves' hyperthyroidism. The CDR3 runs from the conserved cysteine through the conserved F or W. D genes are given only for firm matches. Some rows have no size entry. The others give once, few or many, or a class for an expanded clone.

clone size,V gene,D gene,J gene,CDR3 protein,CDR3 DNA
many,TRBV11-3,TRBD2,TRBJ2-3,CASSLRGQRETDTQYF,TGTGCCAGCAGCTTACGCGGGCAGCGGGAGACAGATACGCAGTATTTT
.,TRBV7-9,TRBD1,TRBJ1-4,CASSSGQGASNEKLFF,TGTGCCAGCAGCTCAGGACAGGGGGCATCTAATGAAAAACTGTTTTTT
few,TRBV12-3/TRBV12-4,TRBD1,TRBJ1-4,CASSQDRVGEKLFF,TGTGCCAGCAGCCAAGACAGGGTCGGAGAAAAACTGTTTTTT
.,TRBV7-3,TRBD1,TRBJ2-7,CVSSLDRGEQYF,TGTGTTAGCAGCTTAGACAGGGGCGAGCAGTACTTC
many,TRBV3-1,TRBD2,TRBJ2-1,CASSRFGTSGNNEQFF,TGTGCCAGCAGCCGTTTTGGGACTAGCGGAAACAATGAGCAGTTCTTC
many,TRBV12-3/TRBV12-4,TRBD2,TRBJ2-1,CASSPRRGSGGYNEQFF,TGTGCCAGCAGTCCACGACGGGGTAGCGGGGGGTACAATGAGCAGTTCTTC
few,TRBV12-5,.,TRBJ2-6,CASGLGGANVLTF,TGTGCTAGTGGTTTGGGAGGGGCCAACGTCCTGACTTTC
few,TRBV4-1,TRBD1,TRBJ2-2,CASSLTTGWAGELFF,TGCGCCAGCAGTCTTACGACAGGGTGGGCCGGGGAGCTGTTTTTT
.,TRBV3-1,.,TRBJ2-5,CASSLRGQGGRETQYF,TGTGCCAGCAGCCTTAGAGGTCAAGGGGGGAGAGAGACCCAGTACTTC
.,TRBV10-3,TRBD1,TRBJ1-5,CATQPGQGAGQPQHF,TGTGCCACCCAACCGGGACAGGGGGCTGGACAGCCCCAGCATTTT
.,TRBV5-1,TRBD2,TRBJ2-3,CASSSGELAGPRTTDTQYF,TGCGCCAGCAGCTCGGGGGAACTAGCGGGTCCGCGCACCACAGATACGCAGTATTTT
.,TRBV5-4,TRBD2,TRBJ2-2,CASSGTSGRGGTGELFF,TGTGCCAGCAGCGGTACTAGCGGGAGGGGCGGAACCGGGGAGCTGTTTTTT
.,TRBV2,TRBD1,TRBJ2-7,CASRGYIGDRGKEQYF,TGTGCCAGCAGGGGATATATAGGGGACAGGGGAAAAGAGCAGTACTTC
.,TRBV28,.,TRBJ2-5,CASSLGRTNQETQYF,TGTGCCAGCAGTTTAGGGCGGACTAACCAAGAGACCCAGTACTTC
.,TRBV2,TRBD1,TRBJ2-7,CASSDRDSYSYEQYF,TGTGCCAGCAGTGACCGGGACAGCTACTCCTACGAGCAGTACTTC
many,TRBV28,TRBD1,TRBJ1-2,CASSSWDSSYGYTF,TGTGCCAGCAGTTCCTGGGACAGCTCCTATGGCTACACCTTC
.,TRBV28,.,TRBJ2-5,CASSLLNRIETQYF,TGTGCCAGCAGTCTTCTAAACCGAATAGAGACCCAGTACTTC
many,TRBV6-5,TRBD2,TRBJ2-7,CASSYRTSGRGSSYEQYF,TGTGCCAGCAGTTACCGGACTAGCGGGAGAGGGAGCTCCTACGAGCAGTACTTC
many,TRBV27,.,TRBJ1-2,CASSSRSVYGYTF,TGTGCCAGCAGTTCAAGGTCGGTCTATGGCTACACCTTC
many,TRBV5-1,.,TRBJ2-3,CASSLVSLTDTQYF,TGCGCCAGCAGCTTGGTATCCCTCACAGATACGCAGTATTTT
.,TRBV7-9,.,TRBJ1-1,CASSGSGLRNEAFF,TGTGCCAGCAGCGGCAGTGGGCTTAGGAATGAAGCTTTCTTT
.,TRBV29-1,TRBD1,TRBJ1-1,CSVARQGNTEAFF,TGCAGCGTTGCCCGACAGGGGAACACTGAAGCTTTCTTT
few,TRBV19,TRBD1,TRBJ1-2,CAGRQGGKFYGYTF,TGTGCCGGCCGACAGGGGGGCAAATTCTATGGCTACACCTTC
few,TRBV6-4,TRBD1,TRBJ2-7,CASSRTGSGYEQYF,TGTGCCAGCAGTAGGACAGGGAGTGGCTACGAGCAGTACTTC
many,TRBV7-9,TRBD2,TRBJ2-3,CASSLSLRPAGGVTDTQYF,TGTGCCAGCAGCTTATCGTTGCGGCCAGCGGGAGGTGTAACAGATACGCAGTATTTT
.,TRBV5-1,TRBD1,TRBJ2-1,CASSLQGAPLGEQFF,TGCGCCAGCAGCTTACAGGGGGCCCCGTTGGGTGAGCAGTTCTTC
many,TRBV7-9,TRBD2,TRBJ2-3,CASSLAGLAGGTDTQYF,TGTGCCAGCAGCTTGGCCGGACTAGCGGGAGGCACAGATACGCAGTATTTT